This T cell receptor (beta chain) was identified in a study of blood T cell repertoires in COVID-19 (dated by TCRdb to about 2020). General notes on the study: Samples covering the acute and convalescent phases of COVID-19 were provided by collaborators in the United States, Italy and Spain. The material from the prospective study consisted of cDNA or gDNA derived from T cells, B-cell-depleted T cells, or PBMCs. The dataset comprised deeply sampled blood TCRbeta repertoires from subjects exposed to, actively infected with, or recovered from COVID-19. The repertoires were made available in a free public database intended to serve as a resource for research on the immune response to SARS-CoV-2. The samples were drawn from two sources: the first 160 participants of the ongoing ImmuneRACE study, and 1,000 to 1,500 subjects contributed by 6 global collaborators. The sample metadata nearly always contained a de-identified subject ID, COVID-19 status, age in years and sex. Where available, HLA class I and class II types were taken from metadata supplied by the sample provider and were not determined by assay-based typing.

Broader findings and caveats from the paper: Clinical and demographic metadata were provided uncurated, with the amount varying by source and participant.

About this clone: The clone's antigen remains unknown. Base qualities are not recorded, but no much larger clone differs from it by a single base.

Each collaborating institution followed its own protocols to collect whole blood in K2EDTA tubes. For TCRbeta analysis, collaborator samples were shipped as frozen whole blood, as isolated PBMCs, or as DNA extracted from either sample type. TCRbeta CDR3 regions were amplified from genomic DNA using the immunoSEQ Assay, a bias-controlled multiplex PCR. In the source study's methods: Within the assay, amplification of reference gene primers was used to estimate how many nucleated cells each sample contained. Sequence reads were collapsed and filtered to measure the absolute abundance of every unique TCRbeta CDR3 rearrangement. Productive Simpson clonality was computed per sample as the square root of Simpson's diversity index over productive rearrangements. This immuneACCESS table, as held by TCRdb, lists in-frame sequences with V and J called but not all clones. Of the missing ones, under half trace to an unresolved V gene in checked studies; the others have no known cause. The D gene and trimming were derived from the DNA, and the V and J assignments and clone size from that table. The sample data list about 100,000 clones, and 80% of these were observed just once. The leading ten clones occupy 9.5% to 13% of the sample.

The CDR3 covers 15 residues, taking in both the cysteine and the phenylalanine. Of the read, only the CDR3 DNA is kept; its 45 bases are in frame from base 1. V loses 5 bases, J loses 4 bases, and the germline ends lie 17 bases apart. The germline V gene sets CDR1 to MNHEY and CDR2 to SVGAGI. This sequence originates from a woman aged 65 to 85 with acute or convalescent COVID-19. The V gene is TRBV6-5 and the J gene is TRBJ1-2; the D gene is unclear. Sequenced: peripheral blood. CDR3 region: CASSQPSALSYGYTF. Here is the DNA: TGTGCCAGCAGTCAGCCTTCAGCGTTGAGCTATGGCTACACCTTC.